This T cell receptor beta chain was retrieved from a study of cytomegalovirus exposure and HLA in healthy donors. Study-level points and caveats: In a later analysis, roughly 17,000 TCR beta sequences were associated with HLA alleles at 0.05 false discovery rate.

The donors gave bone marrow, and they were healthy. PCR involved 60 Vbeta and 13 Jbeta primers. The protocol was immunoSEQ multiplex PCR, while the TCRdb copy is restricted to in-frame clones and leaves out a portion. The table lists about 110,000 clones, roughly two thirds of them singletons. A note on this clone: The antigen is undetermined.

Trimming took off 10 bases at V and 7 bases at J, with 19 bases between the two ends. The CDR3 is 14 residues long. The germline CDR1 and CDR2 sequences are SEHNR and FQNEAQ (reference sequence). The sequencing sample was made of PBMCs. The chain has TRBV7-9 and TRBJ1-4, with D uncertain. This sequence originates from a woman in her twenties or thirties in good health and CMV-seronegative. Here the CDR3 DNA reads TGTGCCACCGAGGCCGGAGAGTTGAGTGAAAAACTGTTTTTT. Its protein is CATEAGELSEKLFF.